This paragraph reports one T cell receptor beta chain. The data were obtained in a study of radiotherapy plus CTLA-4 blockade in lung cancer. Turning to the study itself: Objective responses arose in roughly 20% of patients, and roughly 31% experienced disease control.

Germline CDR1 ENHRY, CDR2 SYGVKD. V was pared by 3 bases and J by 3 bases, with 10 bases of the junction left unmatched. The CDR3 extends over 16 amino acids. The data were produced by immunoSEQ multiplex PCR, yet TCRdb's version contains in-frame clones alone and is incomplete. The sample shows some 110,000 clones, 81% of them seen only once. Sample: peripheral blood, taken from a patient treated with radiotherapy plus ipilimumab. V and J are TRBV10-3 and TRBJ2-5; the match to TRBD2 covers 7 bases. This receptor was identified in a human donor with non-small cell lung cancer that progressed on radiotherapy plus ipilimumab. Some clones in this sample may be carry-over from other donors' samples. CDR3 DNA sequence: TGTGCCATCAGTGAAGGAGGGCGGGGGACTGAAGAGACCCAGTACTTC. Residues: CAISEGGRGTEETQYF.